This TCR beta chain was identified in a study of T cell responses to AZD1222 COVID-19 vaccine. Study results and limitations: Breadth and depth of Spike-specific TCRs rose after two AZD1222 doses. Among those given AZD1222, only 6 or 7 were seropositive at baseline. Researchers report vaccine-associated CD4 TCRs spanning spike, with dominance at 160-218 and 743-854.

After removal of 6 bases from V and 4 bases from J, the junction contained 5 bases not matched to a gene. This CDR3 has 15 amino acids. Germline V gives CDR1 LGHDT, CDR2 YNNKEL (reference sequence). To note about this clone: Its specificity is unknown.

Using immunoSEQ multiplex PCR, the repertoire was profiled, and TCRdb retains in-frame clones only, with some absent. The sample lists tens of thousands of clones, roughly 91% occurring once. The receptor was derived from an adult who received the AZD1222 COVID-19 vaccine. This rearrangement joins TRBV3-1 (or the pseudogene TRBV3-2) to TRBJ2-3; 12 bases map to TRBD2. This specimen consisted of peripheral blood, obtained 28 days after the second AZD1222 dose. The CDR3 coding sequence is TGTGCCAGCAGGCTAGCGGGGGGGCTAGCAGATACGCAGTATTTT. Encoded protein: CASRLAGGLADTQYF.